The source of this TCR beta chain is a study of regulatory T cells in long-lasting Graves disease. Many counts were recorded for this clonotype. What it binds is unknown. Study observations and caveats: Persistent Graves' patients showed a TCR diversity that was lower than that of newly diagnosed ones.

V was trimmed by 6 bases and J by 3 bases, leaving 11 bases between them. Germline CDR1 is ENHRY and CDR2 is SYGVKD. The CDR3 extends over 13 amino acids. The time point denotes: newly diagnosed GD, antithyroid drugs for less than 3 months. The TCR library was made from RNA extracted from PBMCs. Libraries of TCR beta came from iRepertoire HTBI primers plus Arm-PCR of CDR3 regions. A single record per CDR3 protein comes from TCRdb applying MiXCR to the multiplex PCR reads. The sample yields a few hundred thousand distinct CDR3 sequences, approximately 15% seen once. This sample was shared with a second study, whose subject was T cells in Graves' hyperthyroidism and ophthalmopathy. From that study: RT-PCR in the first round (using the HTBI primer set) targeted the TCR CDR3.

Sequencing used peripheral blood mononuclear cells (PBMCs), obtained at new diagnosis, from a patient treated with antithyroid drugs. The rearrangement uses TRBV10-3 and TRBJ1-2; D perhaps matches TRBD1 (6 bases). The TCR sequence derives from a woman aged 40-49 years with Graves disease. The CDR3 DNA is TGTGCCATCAGGGACAGCGAATACTATGGCTACACCTTC. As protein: CAIRDSEYYGYTF.